This is a list of T cell receptor beta chains from one sample in a study of PD-L1 blockade in urothelial cancer. Profiled with immunoSEQ multiplex PCR; TCRdb holds only in-frame clones, not every one. Of tens of thousands of clones in the sample, 75% to 90% were seen once. This specimen consisted of PBMCs, obtained around atezolizumab (anti-PD-L1) treatment. The receptors here all came from a man in his sixties with urothelial cancer. Each CDR3 is given with its conserved first and last residue. Not every row has a clone size; where given, it reads once, few, many or a size class.

cdr3_length: 15; clone_size: -; j_call: TRBJ1-2; v_call: TRBV6-4; cdr3_aa: CASSDGNRGTSGYTF
cdr3_length: 19; clone_size: -; j_call: TRBJ2-3; v_call: TRBV5-1; cdr3_aa: CASSLATSGGAGRQDTQYF
cdr3_length: 15; clone_size: -; j_call: TRBJ2-5; v_call: TRBV4-3; cdr3_aa: CASSQDLAGGLAQYF
cdr3_length: 15; clone_size: -; j_call: TRBJ1-5; v_call: TRBV6-5; cdr3_aa: CASRLTENSNQPQHF
cdr3_length: 14; clone_size: -; j_call: TRBJ1-4; v_call: TRBV4-3; cdr3_aa: CASSQGQGGEKLFF
cdr3_length: 14; clone_size: -; j_call: TRBJ2-5; v_call: TRBV5-1; cdr3_aa: CASTTERGRETQYF
cdr3_length: 13; clone_size: -; j_call: TRBJ1-5; v_call: TRBV5-8; cdr3_aa: CASSGPDRAPQHF
cdr3_length: 11; clone_size: -; j_call: TRBJ1-1; v_call: TRBV29-1; cdr3_aa: CSVERGREAFF
cdr3_length: 15; clone_size: -; j_call: TRBJ1-4; v_call: TRBV4-3; cdr3_aa: CASSPEDRVREKLFF
cdr3_length: 16; clone_size: -; j_call: TRBJ1-4; v_call: TRBV28; cdr3_aa: CATQSRSPATNEKLFF
cdr3_length: 16; clone_size: -; j_call: TRBJ2-1; v_call: TRBV6-5; cdr3_aa: CASSYQQGVSYNEQFF
cdr3_length: 14; clone_size: -; j_call: TRBJ1-2; v_call: TRBV5-1; cdr3_aa: CASSTPGQDYGYTF
cdr3_length: 13; clone_size: -; j_call: TRBJ2-3; v_call: TRBV5-4; cdr3_aa: CASSIRLADTQYF
cdr3_length: 16; clone_size: -; j_call: TRBJ1-6; v_call: TRBV11-2; cdr3_aa: CASSLVNGGAVSPLHF
cdr3_length: 15; clone_size: once; j_call: TRBJ2-6; v_call: TRBV6-6; cdr3_aa: CASTDGVSGANVLTF
cdr3_length: 16; clone_size: -; j_call: TRBJ1-2; v_call: TRBV4-1; cdr3_aa: CASSQEILGQSYGYTF
cdr3_length: 13; clone_size: -; j_call: TRBJ2-1; v_call: TRBV5-1; cdr3_aa: CASSLPGFDEQFF
cdr3_length: 15; clone_size: -; j_call: TRBJ1-2; v_call: TRBV6-6; cdr3_aa: CASSYKRQGEGGYTF
cdr3_length: 15; clone_size: -; j_call: TRBJ2-3; v_call: TRBV28; cdr3_aa: CASSLASGDTDTQYF
cdr3_length: 14; clone_size: -; j_call: TRBJ1-1; v_call: TRBV11-2; cdr3_aa: CASSGNGMNTEAFF
cdr3_length: 10; clone_size: once; j_call: TRBJ1-2; v_call: TRBV28; cdr3_aa: CASGRYGYTF
cdr3_length: 15; clone_size: -; j_call: TRBJ1-1; v_call: TRBV5-1; cdr3_aa: CASSFSTPMNTEAFF
cdr3_length: 14; clone_size: -; j_call: TRBJ1-1; v_call: TRBV10-2; cdr3_aa: CASSDTGGIAEAFF
cdr3_length: 14; clone_size: -; j_call: TRBJ1-1; v_call: TRBV27; cdr3_aa: CASSFGTANTEAFF
cdr3_length: 16; clone_size: -; j_call: TRBJ2-5; v_call: TRBV27; cdr3_aa: CASSLSAGGLGETQYF
cdr3_length: 15; clone_size: -; j_call: TRBJ2-1; v_call: TRBV7-8; cdr3_aa: CASSLNGGLAGVWFF
cdr3_length: 17; clone_size: -; j_call: TRBJ2-7; v_call: TRBV4-2; cdr3_aa: CASSQAAGGLGTYEQYF
cdr3_length: 14; clone_size: -; j_call: TRBJ1-1; v_call: TRBV4-3; cdr3_aa: CASSQVYRYTEAFF
cdr3_length: 13; clone_size: -; j_call: TRBJ1-3; v_call: TRBV11-2; cdr3_aa: CASTGQGGNTIYF
cdr3_length: 17; clone_size: -; j_call: TRBJ1-1; v_call: TRBV23-1; cdr3_aa: CASNFPRDRGGSTEAFF
cdr3_length: 14; clone_size: -; j_call: TRBJ1-6; v_call: TRBV5-1; cdr3_aa: CASSIGQANSPLHF
cdr3_length: 15; clone_size: few; j_call: TRBJ1-5; v_call: TRBV7-8; cdr3_aa: CASSPTGAKDQPQHF
cdr3_length: 14; clone_size: -; j_call: TRBJ1-2; v_call: TRBV5-4; cdr3_aa: CASSSTQAYYGYTF
cdr3_length: 14; clone_size: -; j_call: TRBJ2-1; v_call: TRBV29-1; cdr3_aa: CSADKGYSYNEQFF
cdr3_length: 13; clone_size: -; j_call: TRBJ2-2; v_call: TRBV6-5; cdr3_aa: CASSRQGTGELFF
cdr3_length: 15; clone_size: once; j_call: TRBJ1-2; v_call: TRBV15; cdr3_aa: CATSRDRQVHYGYTF
cdr3_length: 15; clone_size: -; j_call: TRBJ2-7; v_call: TRBV15; cdr3_aa: CATSRTDRGLHEQYF
cdr3_length: 14; clone_size: few; j_call: TRBJ1-3; v_call: TRBV10-3; cdr3_aa: CAISERPGQNTIYF
cdr3_length: 15; clone_size: -; j_call: TRBJ2-3; v_call: TRBV19; cdr3_aa: CASSIKVGGRDTQYF
cdr3_length: 15; clone_size: -; j_call: TRBJ2-5; v_call: TRBV27; cdr3_aa: CASKGTSGTQETQYF
cdr3_length: 17; clone_size: -; j_call: TRBJ1-2; v_call: TRBV18; cdr3_aa: CASSTQRAGQGNYGYTF
cdr3_length: 12; clone_size: -; j_call: TRBJ1-1; v_call: TRBV7-9; cdr3_aa: CASSLQGAEAFF
cdr3_length: 17; clone_size: -; j_call: TRBJ2-3; v_call: TRBV5-1; cdr3_aa: CASSLRQGGRRTDTQYF
cdr3_length: 15; clone_size: -; j_call: TRBJ2-1; v_call: TRBV9; cdr3_aa: CASSLTGTTYNEQFF
cdr3_length: 13; clone_size: -; j_call: TRBJ2-5; v_call: TRBV18; cdr3_aa: CASSGEQQETQYF
cdr3_length: 13; clone_size: -; j_call: TRBJ1-1; v_call: TRBV6-1; cdr3_aa: CASSETGETEAFF
cdr3_length: 18; clone_size: -; j_call: TRBJ2-3; v_call: TRBV5-6; cdr3_aa: CASSASGARGGLQDTQYF
cdr3_length: 15; clone_size: -; j_call: TRBJ2-7; v_call: TRBV6-5; cdr3_aa: CASRDPRAGSGEQYF